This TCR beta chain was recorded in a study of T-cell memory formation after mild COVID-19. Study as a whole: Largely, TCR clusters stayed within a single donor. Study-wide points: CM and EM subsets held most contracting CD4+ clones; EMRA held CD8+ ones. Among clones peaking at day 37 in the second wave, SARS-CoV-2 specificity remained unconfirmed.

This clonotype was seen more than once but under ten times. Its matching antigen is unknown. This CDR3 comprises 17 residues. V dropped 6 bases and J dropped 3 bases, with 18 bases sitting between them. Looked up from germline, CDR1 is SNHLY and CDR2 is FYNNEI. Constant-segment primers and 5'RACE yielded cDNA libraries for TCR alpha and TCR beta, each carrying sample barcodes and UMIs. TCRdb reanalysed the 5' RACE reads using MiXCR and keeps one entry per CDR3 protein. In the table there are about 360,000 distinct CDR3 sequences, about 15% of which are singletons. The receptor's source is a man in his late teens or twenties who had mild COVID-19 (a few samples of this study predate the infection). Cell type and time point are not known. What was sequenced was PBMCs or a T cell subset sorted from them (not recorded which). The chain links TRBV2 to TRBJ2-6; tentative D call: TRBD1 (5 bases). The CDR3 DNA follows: TGTGCCAGCAGCGGCCGCACAGGACGCGATGGGGCCAACGTCCTGACTTTC. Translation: CASSGRTGRDGANVLTF.